A single TCR beta chain is shown here with its context. Its antigen remains unknown. Sequencing used immunoSEQ multiplex PCR; TCRdb keeps in-frame clones, though not all of them. The data contain approximately 160,000 clones, 90% to 95% of them seen just once; the ten biggest clones take up about 1%. This specimen belongs to a study of T cell responses to AZD1222 COVID-19 vaccine. Study results and caveats: Rises in breadth and depth of Spike-specific TCRs came after two AZD1222 doses. Just 6 or 7 people given AZD1222 tested seropositive at baseline. Researchers report vaccine-associated CD4 TCRs spanning spike, with dominance at 160-218 and 743-854.

This CDR3 comprises 17 residues. The ends were cut back, 6 bases at V and 0 bases at J, with 18 bases in the middle. Germline CDR1 reads LGHDT; CDR2 reads YNNKEL (reference sequence). The chain carries TRBV3-1 (or the pseudogene TRBV3-2) and TRBJ1-5; no clear D. The source material was peripheral blood, sampled 28 days after the second AZD1222 dose. The TCR was taken from an adult who received the AZD1222 COVID-19 vaccine. DNA of the CDR3: TGTGCCAGCAGTAAAGGGTCCGCGGCTTATAGCAATCAGCCCCAGCATTTT. It yields the protein CASSKGSAAYSNQPQHF.